These 17 T cell receptor beta chains share one sample of origin, sequenced in a study of blood T cell repertoires in COVID-19. Assay used: immunoSEQ multiplex PCR; TCRdb lists only in-frame clones, some missing. Altogether around 270,000 clones are present, roughly 80% being singletons, with the ten largest covering roughly 14%. Sequenced sample: peripheral blood. The receptors originated from a person aged 65 to 85 with COVID-19, enrolled during active disease.

This sequence joins TRBV29-1 and TRBJ1-1; 8 bases fit TRBD1. Losses at the gene ends were 6 bases for V and 4 bases for J; bases not matched to a gene: 10. Germline V CDR1 and CDR2: SQVTM, ANQGSEA. This CDR3 region has 14 residues. The CDR3, as DNA: TGCAGCGTCATATGGACAGGGAGGAGCACTGAAGCTTTCTTT. Protein sequence: CSVIWTGRSTEAFF.

The chain joins TRBV18 to TRBJ2-1; D is perhaps TRBD2 (6 bases). Germline V gives CDR1 KGHSH, CDR2 LQKENI. This CDR3 region has 15 residues. V lost 1 base, J lost 4 bases, and 11 bases lay in between. The CDR3 DNA reads TGTGCCAGCTCACCACTTGGCGGGGCTTACAATGAGCAGTTCTTC. This codes for CASSPLGGAYNEQFF.

The chain recombines TRBV5-1 with TRBJ2-7; TRBD1 agrees at 12 bases. The germline CDR1 and CDR2 sequences are SGHRS and YFSETQ. V was pared by 5 bases and J by 6 bases, with 9 bases of the junction left unmatched. CDR3 size: 15 residues. The CDR3 here is CASSRGTGGVSEQYF. In DNA, the CDR3 is TGCGCCAGCAGTCGCGGGACAGGGGGCGTGAGCGAGCAGTACTTC.

The chain is built from TRBV19 and TRBJ2-7; unclear D gene. Germline CDR1 reads LNHDA; CDR2 reads SQIVND (reference sequence). Trimming took off 6 bases at V and 0 bases at J, with 9 bases between the two ends. This CDR3 spans 13 amino acids. The CDR3 is CASSPDTSYEQYF. CDR3 sequence (DNA): TGTGCCAGTAGCCCCGACACCTCCTACGAGCAGTACTTC.

This rearrangement joins TRBV4-2 to TRBJ1-2; possible D gene TRBD1, 6 bases. Deletions cut 1 base from V and 8 bases from J, with 14 bases between. Germline values: CDR1 LGHNA, CDR2 YNFKEQ. The CDR3 length is 14 residues. Here the CDR3 DNA reads TGTGCCAGCAGCCAAGTTACAGGGTCGCGAGGCTACACCTTC. This encodes CASSQVTGSRGYTF.

The rearrangement links TRBV7-8 to TRBJ2-2, with D tentatively TRBD1 (6 bases). V shed 2 bases and J shed 7 bases, with 11 bases lying between them. The germline V gene encodes CDR1 SGHVS and CDR2 FQNEAQ. There are 14 residues in the CDR3. The CDR3: CASSLQGRIGELFF. In nucleotides, the CDR3 is TGTGCCAGCAGCTTACAGGGGCGTATCGGGGAGCTGTTTTTT.

This clone was observed once. The J gene is TRBJ1-6, the V gene TRBV12-3 or TRBV12-4, with TRBD1 as a possible D gene (5 bases). The CDR3 sequence is 13 residues long. V was cut by 10 bases and J by 7 bases, with 14 bases left in between. CDR3 nucleotide sequence: TGTGCCACCCAGGCAGGGCTAAATTCACCCCTCCACTTT. Translated: CATQAGLNSPLHF.

This rearrangement joins TRBV6-5 to TRBJ2-7; D possibly corresponds to TRBD1 (5 bases). This CDR3 is built from 15 residues. V was pared by 7 bases and J by 4 bases, with 20 bases between. Germline loops: CDR1 MNHEY, CDR2 SVGAGI. The chain's CDR3 is CASKGPATEEYEQYF. CDR3 sequence (DNA): TGTGCCAGCAAAGGGCCCGCGACAGAAGAGTACGAGCAGTACTTC.

This chain joins TRBV11-2 and TRBJ2-3, with D possibly being TRBD2 (5 bases). There are 14 residues in the CDR3. Germline CDR1 is SGHAT and CDR2 is FQNNGV. V lost 5 bases and J lost 2, with 11 bases in between. The CDR3 loop is CASSLGLYTDTQYF. The DNA for the CDR3 is TGTGCCAGCAGCCTAGGACTTTACACAGATACGCAGTATTTT.

J is TRBJ2-7 and V is TRBV5-1; D ambiguous. This CDR3 has 13 amino acids. The germline gives CDR1 SGHRS, CDR2 YFSETQ. Trimming shortened V by 2 bases and J by 1 base, and 7 bases separated the two germline ends. Here the CDR3 reads CASSFGRSYEQYF. Written as DNA, the CDR3 is TGCGCCAGCAGCTTCGGCAGGTCCTACGAGCAGTACTTC.

The rearrangement uses TRBV11-1 and TRBJ2-1; TRBD1 aligns across 7 bases. The germline V gene has CDR1 SGHAT and CDR2 FQDESV (reference sequence). The V gene end was trimmed by 5 bases and the J gene end by 4 bases; junction bases not matched to a gene: 8. The CDR3 covers 15 residues. As DNA, the CDR3 is TGTGCCAGCAGCGCGCGACAGGGACCATACAATGAGCAGTTCTTC. Protein sequence: CASSARQGPYNEQFF.

The rearrangement uses TRBV11-1 and TRBJ2-1; 7 bases match TRBD1. The ends lost 2 bases at V and 7 bases at J; junction bases unmatched: 5. Per the germline V gene, CDR1 is SGHAT and CDR2 is FQDESV (reference sequence). The CDR3 loop spans 14 amino acids. The CDR3 bases are TGTGCCAGCAGCTTAACGGACAGGTGGAATGAGCAGTTCTTC. Its translation is CASSLTDRWNEQFF.

The rearrangement uses TRBV3-1 (or the pseudogene TRBV3-2) and TRBJ2-1; 8 nucleotides agree with TRBD2. The CDR3 is 15 residues long. Losses at the gene ends were 1 base for V and 8 bases for J; bases not matched to a gene: 7. CDR1 is LGHDT and CDR2 is YNNKEL in the germline V gene (reference sequence). The chain's CDR3 is CASSQGAGAKDEQFF. CDR3 sequence (DNA): TGTGCCAGCAGCCAAGGAGCGGGAGCCAAGGATGAGCAGTTCTTC.

V gene TRBV19 combines with J gene TRBJ1-2; 7 bases match TRBD1. The germline gives CDR1 LNHDA, CDR2 SQIVND (reference sequence). The CDR3 covers 14 residues. J lost 4 bases, V lost 4 bases, and 6 bases had no gene match. In DNA, the CDR3 is TGTGCCAGTAGTACCCAGACAGGGACCTATGGCTACACCTTC. Translation gives CASSTQTGTYGYTF.

This clone was observed a few times. The V gene is TRBV5-6, the J gene TRBJ1-6; the D is unclear. This CDR3 is built from 16 residues. CDR1 and CDR2 (germline): SGHDT, YYEEEE. V dropped 0 bases and J dropped 9 bases, with 16 bases sitting between them. The DNA of the CDR3 is TGTGCCAGCAGCTTGGGATCCAGTGGTTTCATTTCACCCCTCCACTTT. Its protein is CASSLGSSGFISPLHF.

The chain is built from TRBV7-3 and TRBJ2-7; D remains unclear. Germline CDR1 SGHTA, CDR2 FQGTGA. Trimming took 5 bases from V and 4 from J, leaving 12 bases between them. This CDR3 comprises 13 residues. The CDR3 nucleotides are TGTGCCAGCAGCCTCGAGGTGGGTTACGAGCAGTACTTC. Its translation: CASSLEVGYEQYF.

The rearrangement joins TRBV27 to TRBJ1-2, with 7 bases fitting TRBD1. The germline gives CDR1 MNHEY, CDR2 SMNVEV (reference sequence). The J segment lost 0 bases and the V segment lost 2 bases, leaving 6 bases of the junction unmatched. The CDR3 sequence is 16 residues long. Written as DNA, the CDR3 is TGTGCCAGCAGTTTAACCGGGGACAGAACTAACTATGGCTACACCTTC. Amino acids: CASSLTGDRTNYGYTF.